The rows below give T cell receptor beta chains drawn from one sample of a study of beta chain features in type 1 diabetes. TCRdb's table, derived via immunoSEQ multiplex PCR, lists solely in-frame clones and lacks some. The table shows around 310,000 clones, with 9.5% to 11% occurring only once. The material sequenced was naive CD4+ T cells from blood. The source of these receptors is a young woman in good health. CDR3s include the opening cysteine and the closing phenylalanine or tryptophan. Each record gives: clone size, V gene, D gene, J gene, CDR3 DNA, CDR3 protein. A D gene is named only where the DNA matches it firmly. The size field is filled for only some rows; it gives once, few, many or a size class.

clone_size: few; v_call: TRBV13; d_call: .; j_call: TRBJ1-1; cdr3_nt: TGTGCCAGCAGCCCCAACCGGCGGGACGGGAACACTGAAGCTTTCTTT; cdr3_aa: CASSPNRRDGNTEAFF
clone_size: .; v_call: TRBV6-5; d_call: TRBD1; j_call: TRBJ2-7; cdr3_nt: TGTGCCAGCAGGGACCCAGGGACAGGGGTCAACGAGCAGTACTTC; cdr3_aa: CASRDPGTGVNEQYF
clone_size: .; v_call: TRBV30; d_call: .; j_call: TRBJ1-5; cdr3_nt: TGTGCCTGGAGTTCGAGGCACGGCAATCAGCCCCAGCATTTT; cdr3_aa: CAWSSRHGNQPQHF
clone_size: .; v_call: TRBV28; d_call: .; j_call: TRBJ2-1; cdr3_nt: TGTGCCAGCGGGACTCCCAGGAGCTCCTACAATGAGCAGTTCTTC; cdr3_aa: CASGTPRSSYNEQFF
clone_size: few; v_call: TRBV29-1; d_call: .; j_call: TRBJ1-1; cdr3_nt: TGCAGCGTCGCGGGACTCATGAACACTGAAGCTTTCTTT; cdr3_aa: CSVAGLMNTEAFF
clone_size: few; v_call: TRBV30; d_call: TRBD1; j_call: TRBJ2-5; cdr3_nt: TGTGCCGGAGGGGACAGGTGGGAGACCCAGTACTTC; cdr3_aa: CAGGDRWETQYF
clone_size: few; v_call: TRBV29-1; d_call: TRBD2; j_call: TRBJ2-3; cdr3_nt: TGCAGCGTACGACTAGCGGAAAGCACAGATACGCAGTATTTT; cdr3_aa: CSVRLAESTDTQYF
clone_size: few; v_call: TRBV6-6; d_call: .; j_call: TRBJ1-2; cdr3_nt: TGTGCCAGCAGCCCTGACAGAATACAAGGCTACACCTTC; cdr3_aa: CASSPDRIQGYTF
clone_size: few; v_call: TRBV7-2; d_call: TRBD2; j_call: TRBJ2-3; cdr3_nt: TGTGCCAGCAGCTCCTTACTAGCGGGTGCTAGCACAGATACGCAGTATTTT; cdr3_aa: CASSSLLAGASTDTQYF
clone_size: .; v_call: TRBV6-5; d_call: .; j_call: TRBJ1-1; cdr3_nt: TGTGCCAGCAGGGCAACGGGGTCCAGAGAAGCTTTCTTT; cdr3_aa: CASRATGSREAFF
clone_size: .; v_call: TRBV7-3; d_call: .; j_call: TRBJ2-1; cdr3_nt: TGTGCCAGCAGCCCCGCGGGCCCAGACAATGAGCAGTTCTTC; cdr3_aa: CASSPAGPDNEQFF
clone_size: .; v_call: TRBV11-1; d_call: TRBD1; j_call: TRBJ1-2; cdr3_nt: TGTGCCAGCAGCATCGCGGGACAGGCCGAGGGCTACACCTTC; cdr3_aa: CASSIAGQAEGYTF
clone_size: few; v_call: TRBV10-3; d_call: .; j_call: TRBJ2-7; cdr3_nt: TGTGCCACGGGCGGCCAGGGGTCATACGAGCAGTACTTC; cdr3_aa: CATGGQGSYEQYF
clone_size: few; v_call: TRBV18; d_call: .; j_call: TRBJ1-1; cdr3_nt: TGTGCCAGCTCCCCAATCACCAGGGGAGGGACTGAAGCTTTCTTT; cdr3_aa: CASSPITRGGTEAFF
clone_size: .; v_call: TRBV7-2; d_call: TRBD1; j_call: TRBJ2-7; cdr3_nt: TGTGCCAGCAGTACCGGGACAGGGTCCCACGAGCAGTACTTC; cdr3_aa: CASSTGTGSHEQYF
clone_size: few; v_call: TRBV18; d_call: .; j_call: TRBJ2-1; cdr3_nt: TGTGCCAGCTCACCGGCGCTCGACAGCTACAATGAGCAGTTCTTC; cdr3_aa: CASSPALDSYNEQFF
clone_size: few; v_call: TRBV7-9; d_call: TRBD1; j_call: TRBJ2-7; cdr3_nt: TGTGCCAGCAGCTTAGGGGGGACAGGGTCCTACGAGCAGTACTTC; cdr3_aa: CASSLGGTGSYEQYF
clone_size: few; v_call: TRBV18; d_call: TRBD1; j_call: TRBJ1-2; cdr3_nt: TGTGCCAGCTCACCATTGGGACAGGGGGCCAAAGCTAACTATGGCTACACCTTC; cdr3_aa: CASSPLGQGAKANYGYTF
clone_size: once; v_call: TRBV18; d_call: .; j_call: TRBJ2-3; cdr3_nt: TGTGCCAGCTCACACCTCCCGGGAGCAGATACGCAGTATTTT; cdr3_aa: CASSHLPGADTQYF
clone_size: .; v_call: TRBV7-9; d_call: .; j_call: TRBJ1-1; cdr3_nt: TGTGCCAGCAGCTGGCAGGGGACTGAAGCTTTCTTT; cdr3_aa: CASSWQGTEAFF
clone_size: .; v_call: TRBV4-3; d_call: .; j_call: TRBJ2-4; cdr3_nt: TGCGCCAGCAGCCAAGATTACGGTATGGTCAGGGGTCATGGAAACATTCAGTACTTC; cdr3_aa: CASSQDYGMVRGHGNIQYF
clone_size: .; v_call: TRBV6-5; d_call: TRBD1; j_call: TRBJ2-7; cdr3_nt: TGTGCCAGCAGTGGACAGGGACTCTACGAGCAGTACTTC; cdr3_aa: CASSGQGLYEQYF
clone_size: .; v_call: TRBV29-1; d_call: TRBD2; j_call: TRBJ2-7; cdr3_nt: TGCAGCGTTCCGACTAGCGGGAGCCCCTACGAGCAGTACTTC; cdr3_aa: CSVPTSGSPYEQYF
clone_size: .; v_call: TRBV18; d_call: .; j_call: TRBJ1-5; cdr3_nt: TGTGCCAGCTCAGTACAGGGAAATCAGCCCCAGCATTTT; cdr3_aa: CASSVQGNQPQHF
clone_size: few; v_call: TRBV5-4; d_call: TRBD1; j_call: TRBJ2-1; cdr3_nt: TGTGCCAGCAGCCTACGGACAGGGGTTGGCTACAATGAGCAGTTCTTC; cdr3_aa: CASSLRTGVGYNEQFF